This T cell receptor (beta chain) originates from a study of T-cell reconstitution after alpha-beta-depleted transplantation in children. Whole-study results and caveats: Some patients' high day-60 TCRbeta diversity was attributed to recipient cells surviving conditioning. Newly made T cells mostly supplied T-cell counts and diversity one year after transplant. There were reportedly several hundred expanded graft clones from which alpha-beta T cells came about two months after transplant.

This clonotype was detected ten times or more. What it binds is not known. During its preparation, the TCRbeta library received unique molecular identifiers. MiXCR was run by TCRdb on the PCR reads, yielding one entry per CDR3 protein. Of 250,000 to 300,000 distinct CDR3 sequences in the sample, roughly a tenth were seen once. V was pared by 0 bases and J by 4 bases, with 5 bases of the junction left unmatched. The length of the CDR3 is 15 residues. The germline CDR1 and CDR2 sequences are SGHRS and YFSETQ. This TCR derives from a boy in the first two years of life with acute myeloid leukemia, due to receive a stem cell transplant. V and J are TRBV5-1 and TRBJ1-2; TRBD1 aligns across 8 bases. The starting material was PBMCs, obtained before TCRalphabeta/CD19-depleted stem cell transplant. CDR3 nucleotide sequence: TGCGCCAGCAGCTTGGTCGGACAGGGTCCCTATGGCTACACCTTC. Amino acids: CASSLVGQGPYGYTF.